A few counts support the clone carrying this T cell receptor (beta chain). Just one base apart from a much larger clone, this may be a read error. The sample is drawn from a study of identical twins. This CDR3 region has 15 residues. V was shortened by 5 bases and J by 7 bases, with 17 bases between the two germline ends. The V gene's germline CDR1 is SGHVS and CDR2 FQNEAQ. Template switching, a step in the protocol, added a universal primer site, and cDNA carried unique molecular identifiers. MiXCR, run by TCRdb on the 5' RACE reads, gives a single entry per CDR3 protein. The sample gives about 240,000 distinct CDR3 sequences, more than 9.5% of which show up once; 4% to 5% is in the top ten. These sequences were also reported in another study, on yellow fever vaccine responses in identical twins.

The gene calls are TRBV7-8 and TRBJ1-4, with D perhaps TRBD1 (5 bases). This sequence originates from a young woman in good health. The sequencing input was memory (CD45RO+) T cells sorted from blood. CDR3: CASSMGTLRGEKLFF. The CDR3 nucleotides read TGTGCCAGCAGCATGGGGACCTTGAGGGGTGAAAAACTGTTTTTT.